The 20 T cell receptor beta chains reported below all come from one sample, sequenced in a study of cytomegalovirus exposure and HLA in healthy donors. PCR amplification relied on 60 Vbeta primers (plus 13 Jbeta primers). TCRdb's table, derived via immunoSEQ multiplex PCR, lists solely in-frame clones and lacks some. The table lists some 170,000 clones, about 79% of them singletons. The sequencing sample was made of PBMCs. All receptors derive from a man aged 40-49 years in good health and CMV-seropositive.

CDR3 sequence: CASSLAAGGGNEQFF. The CDR3 DNA reads as TGTGCCAGCAGCTTAGCGGCGGGAGGAGGGAATGAGCAGTTCTTC. V is TRBV11-3 and J is TRBJ2-1, with 8 positions matching TRBD2. This CDR3 is built from 15 residues. Trimming removed 1 base from V and 7 bases from J; junction bases left unmatched: 6. Germline V gene sequence: CDR1 SGHNT, CDR2 YENEEA.

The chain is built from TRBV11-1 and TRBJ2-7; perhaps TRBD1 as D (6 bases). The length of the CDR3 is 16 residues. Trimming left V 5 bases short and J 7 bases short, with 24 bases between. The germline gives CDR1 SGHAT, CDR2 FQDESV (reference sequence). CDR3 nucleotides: TGTGCCAGCAGCCAAGGGACCGGGACACCGTTTTATGAGCAGTACTTC. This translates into CASSQGTGTPFYEQYF.

The CDR3 DNA sequence: TGTGCCAGCAGCTCATCGGGGGGCGCGGGCTATGGCTACACCTTC. Its protein product is CASSSSGGAGYGYTF. The chain employs TRBV5-4 and TRBJ1-2, with D possibly being TRBD1 (6 bases). The length of the CDR3 is 15 residues. With 3 bases removed from V and 4 bases from J, the gap between germline ends came to 16 bases. Germline V gene data show CDR1 as SGHNT and CDR2 as YYREEE (reference sequence).

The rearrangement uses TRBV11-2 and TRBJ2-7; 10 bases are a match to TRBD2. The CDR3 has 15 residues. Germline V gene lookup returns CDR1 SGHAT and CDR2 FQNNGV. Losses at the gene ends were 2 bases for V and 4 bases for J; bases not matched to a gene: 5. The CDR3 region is CASSLQLAGLYEQYF. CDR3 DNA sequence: TGTGCCAGCAGCTTACAACTAGCGGGATTATACGAGCAGTACTTC.

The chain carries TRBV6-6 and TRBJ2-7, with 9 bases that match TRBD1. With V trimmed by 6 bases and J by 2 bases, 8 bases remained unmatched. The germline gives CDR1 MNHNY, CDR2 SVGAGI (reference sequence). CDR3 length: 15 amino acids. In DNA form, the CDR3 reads TGTGCCAGCAGACCCGACAGGGGGATGCCCTACGAGCAGTACTTC. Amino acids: CASRPDRGMPYEQYF.

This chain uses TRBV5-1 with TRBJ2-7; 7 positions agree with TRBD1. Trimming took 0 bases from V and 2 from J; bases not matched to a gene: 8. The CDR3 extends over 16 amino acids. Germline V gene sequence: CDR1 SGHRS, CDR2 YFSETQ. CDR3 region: CASSLDSGGVAYEQYF. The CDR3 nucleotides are TGCGCCAGCAGCTTGGACTCAGGGGGAGTAGCCTACGAGCAGTACTTC.

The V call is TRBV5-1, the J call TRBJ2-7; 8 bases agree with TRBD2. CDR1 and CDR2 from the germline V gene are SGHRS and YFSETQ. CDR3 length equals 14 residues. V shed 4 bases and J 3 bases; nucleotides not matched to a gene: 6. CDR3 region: CASSPPSGSYEQYF. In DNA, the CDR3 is TGCGCCAGCAGCCCCCCCAGCGGGAGCTACGAGCAGTACTTC.

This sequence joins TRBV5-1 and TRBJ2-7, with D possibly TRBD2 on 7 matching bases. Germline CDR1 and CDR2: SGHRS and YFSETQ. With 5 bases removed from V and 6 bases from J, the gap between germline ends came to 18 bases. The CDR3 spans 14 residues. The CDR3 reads CASRYGGPFLEQYF. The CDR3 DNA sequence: TGCGCCAGCAGGTACGGGGGGCCCTTTCTCGAGCAGTACTTC. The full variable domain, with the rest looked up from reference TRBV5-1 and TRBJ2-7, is KAGVTQTPRYLIKTRGQQVTLSCSPISGHRSVSWYQQTPGQGLQFLFEYFSETQRNKGNFPGRFSGRQFSNSRSEMNVSTLELGDSALYLCASRYGGPFLEQYFGPGTRLTVT.

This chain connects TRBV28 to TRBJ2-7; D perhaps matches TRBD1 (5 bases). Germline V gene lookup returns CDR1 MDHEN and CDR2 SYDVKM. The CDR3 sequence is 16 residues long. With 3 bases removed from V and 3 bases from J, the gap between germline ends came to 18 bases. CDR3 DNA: TGTGCCAGCAGTTTCTTAAGCTCACAGGCCCTCTACGAGCAGTACTTC. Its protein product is CASSFLSSQALYEQYF. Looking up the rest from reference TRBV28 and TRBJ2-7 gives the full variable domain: DVKVTQSSRYLVKRTGEKVFLECVQDMDHENMFWYRQDPGLGLRLIYFSYDVKMKEKGDIPEGYSVSREKKERFSLILESASTNQTSMYLCASSFLSSQALYEQYFGPGTRLTVT.

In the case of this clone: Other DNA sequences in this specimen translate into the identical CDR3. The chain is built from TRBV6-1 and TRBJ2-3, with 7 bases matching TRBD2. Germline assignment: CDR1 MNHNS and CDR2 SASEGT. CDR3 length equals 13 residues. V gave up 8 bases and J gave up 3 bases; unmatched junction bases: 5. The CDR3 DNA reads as TGTGCCAGCGGGGGGGGTAGTACAGATACGCAGTATTTT. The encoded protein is CASGGGSTDTQYF.

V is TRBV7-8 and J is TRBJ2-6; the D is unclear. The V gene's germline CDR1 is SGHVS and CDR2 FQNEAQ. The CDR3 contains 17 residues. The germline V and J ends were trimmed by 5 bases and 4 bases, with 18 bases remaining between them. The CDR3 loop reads CASSAYLYGSGANVLTF. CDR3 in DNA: TGTGCCAGCAGCGCATACCTTTACGGGTCCGGGGCCAACGTCCTGACTTTC.

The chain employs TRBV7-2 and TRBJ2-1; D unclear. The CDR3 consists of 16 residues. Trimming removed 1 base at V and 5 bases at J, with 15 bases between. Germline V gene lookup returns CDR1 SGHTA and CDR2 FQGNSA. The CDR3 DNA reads TGTGCCAGCAGCTTAGTCGAATACTACCGGAACAATGAGCAGTTCTTC. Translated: CASSLVEYYRNNEQFF.

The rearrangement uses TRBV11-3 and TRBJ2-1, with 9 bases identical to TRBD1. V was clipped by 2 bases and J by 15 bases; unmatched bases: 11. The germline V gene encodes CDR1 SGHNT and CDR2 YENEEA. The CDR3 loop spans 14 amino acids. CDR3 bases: TGTGCCAGCAGCTTACGACAGGGGGTCAGCGGGCCGTTCTTC. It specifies CASSLRQGVSGPFF.

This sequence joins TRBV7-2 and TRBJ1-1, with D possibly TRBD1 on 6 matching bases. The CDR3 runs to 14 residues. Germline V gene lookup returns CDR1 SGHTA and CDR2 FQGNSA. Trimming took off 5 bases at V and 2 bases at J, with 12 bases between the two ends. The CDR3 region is CASSLHRDNTEAFF. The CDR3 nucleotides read TGTGCCAGCAGCCTGCACAGGGATAACACTGAAGCTTTCTTT.

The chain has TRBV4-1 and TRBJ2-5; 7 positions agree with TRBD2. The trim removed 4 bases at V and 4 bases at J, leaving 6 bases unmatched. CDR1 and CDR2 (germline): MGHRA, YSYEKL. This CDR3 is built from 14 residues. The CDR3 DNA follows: TGCGCCAGCAGCCCCGAGGGAGGGAGAGAGACCCAGTACTTC. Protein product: CASSPEGGRETQYF.

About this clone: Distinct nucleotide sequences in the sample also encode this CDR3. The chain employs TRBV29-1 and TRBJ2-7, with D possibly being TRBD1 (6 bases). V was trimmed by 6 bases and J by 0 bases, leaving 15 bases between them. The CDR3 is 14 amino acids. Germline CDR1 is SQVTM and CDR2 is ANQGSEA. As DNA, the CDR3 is TGCAGCGTCGCTGGACAGCTCAGCTCCTACGAGCAGTACTTC. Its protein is CSVAGQLSSYEQYF.

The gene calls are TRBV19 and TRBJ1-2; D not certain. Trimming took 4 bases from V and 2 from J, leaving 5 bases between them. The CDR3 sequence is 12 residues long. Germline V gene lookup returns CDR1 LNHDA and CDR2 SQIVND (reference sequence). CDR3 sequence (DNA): TGTGCCAGTAGTACCAAAAACTATGGCTACACCTTC. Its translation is CASSTKNYGYTF.

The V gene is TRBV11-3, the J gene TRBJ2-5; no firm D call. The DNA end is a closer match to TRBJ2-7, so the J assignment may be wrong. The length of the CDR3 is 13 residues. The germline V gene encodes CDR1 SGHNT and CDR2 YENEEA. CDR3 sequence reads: CASSLGQTYEQYF. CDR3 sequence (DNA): TGTGCCAGCAGCTTAGGCCAAACCTACGAGCAGTACTTC.

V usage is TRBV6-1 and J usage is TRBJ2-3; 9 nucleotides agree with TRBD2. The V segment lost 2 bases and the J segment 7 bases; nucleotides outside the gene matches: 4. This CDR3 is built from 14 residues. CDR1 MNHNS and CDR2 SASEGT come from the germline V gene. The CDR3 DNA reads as TGTGCCAGCAGTGAAATCAGCGGGAGGCATACGCAGTATTTT. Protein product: CASSEISGRHTQYF.

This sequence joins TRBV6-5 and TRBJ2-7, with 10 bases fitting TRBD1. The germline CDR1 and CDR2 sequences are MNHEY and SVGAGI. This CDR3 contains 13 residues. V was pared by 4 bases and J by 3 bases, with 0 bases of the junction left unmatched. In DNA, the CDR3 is TGTGCCAGCAGTTGGACAGGGGGCTACGAGCAGTACTTC. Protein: CASSWTGGYEQYF.